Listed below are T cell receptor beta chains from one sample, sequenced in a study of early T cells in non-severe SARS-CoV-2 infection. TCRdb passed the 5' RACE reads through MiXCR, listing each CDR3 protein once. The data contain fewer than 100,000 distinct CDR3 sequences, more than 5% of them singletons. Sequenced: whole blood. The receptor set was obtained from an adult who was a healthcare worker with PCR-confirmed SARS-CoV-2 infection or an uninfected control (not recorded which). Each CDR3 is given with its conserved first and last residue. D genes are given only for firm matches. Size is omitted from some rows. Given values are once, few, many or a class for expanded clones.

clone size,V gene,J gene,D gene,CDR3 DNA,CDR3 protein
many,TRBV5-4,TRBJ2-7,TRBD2,TGTGCCAGCAAAGCGGGGGGAACCTACGAGCAGTACTTC,CASKAGGTYEQYF
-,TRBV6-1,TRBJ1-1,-,TGTGCCAGCTCCCAGCGGCTCAGGAACACTGAAGCTTTCTTT,CASSQRLRNTEAFF
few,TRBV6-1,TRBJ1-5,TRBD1,TGTGCCAGCAAACAGGGGTATCAGCCCCAGCATTTT,CASKQGYQPQHF
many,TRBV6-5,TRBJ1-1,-,TGTGCCAGCAGTTACTCTGAGAACACTGAAGCTTTCTTT,CASSYSENTEAFF
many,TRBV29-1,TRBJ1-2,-,TGCAGCGTTGCGGCAGGAACTAACTATGGCTACACCTTC,CSVAAGTNYGYTF
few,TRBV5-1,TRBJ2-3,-,TGCGCCAGCAGCTTGCAACTGACTAGCACAGATACGCAGTATTTT,CASSLQLTSTDTQYF
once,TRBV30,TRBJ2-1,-,TGTGCCTGGAGTGGGGACGGTTCCTACAATGAGCAGTTCTTC,CAWSGDGSYNEQFF
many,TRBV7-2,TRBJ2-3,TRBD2,TGTGCCAGCAGCCCAGGACTAGCGTACACAGATACGCAGTATTTT,CASSPGLAYTDTQYF
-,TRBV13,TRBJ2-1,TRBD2,TGTGCCAGCAGCTCACCCGGGACTAGGGAAGGCAATGAGCAGTTCTTC,CASSSPGTREGNEQFF
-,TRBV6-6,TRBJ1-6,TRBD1,TGTGCCAGCAGTTCGCAGGGGGAATGGTCACCCCTCCACTTT,CASSSQGEWSPLHF
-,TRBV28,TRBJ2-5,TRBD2,TGTGCCAGCAGTCCCGAACTAGCGGGAGAGACCCAGTACTTC,CASSPELAGETQYF
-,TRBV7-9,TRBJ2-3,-,TGTGCCAGCAGCAAGACGGACGGTGTCACAGATACGCAGTATTTT,CASSKTDGVTDTQYF
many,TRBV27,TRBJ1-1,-,TGTGCCAGCAGTTGGATGGGGAACACTGAAGCTTTCTTT,CASSWMGNTEAFF
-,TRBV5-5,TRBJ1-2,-,TGTGCCAGCAGCCTCTGGGGGAAGGCATCTGGCTACACCTTC,CASSLWGKASGYTF
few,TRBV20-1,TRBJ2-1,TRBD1,TGCAGTGTGACGACAGGGAGCTCCTACAATGAGCAGTTCTTC,CSVTTGSSYNEQFF
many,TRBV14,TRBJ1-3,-,TGTGCCAGCAGCCAAGTTCCCCCGCAGGCCATATCTGGAAACACCATATATTTT,CASSQVPPQAISGNTIYF
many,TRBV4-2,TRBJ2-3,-,TGTGCCAGCAGCCAACGCAGCGGAAGTCCCACAGATACGCAGTATTTT,CASSQRSGSPTDTQYF
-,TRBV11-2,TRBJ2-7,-,TGTGCCAGCAGCTTAATTGGACACGAGCAGTACTTC,CASSLIGHEQYF
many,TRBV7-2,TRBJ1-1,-,TGTGCCAGCAGCTTAGAGGGAGTAGGGTGGCAGAGTGGGTTAGCTTTCTTT,CASSLEGVGWQSGLAFF
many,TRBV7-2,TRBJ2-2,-,TGTGCCAGCAGCTTAGACGGGACGCCCCGACTCGCGAACACCGGGGAGCTGTTTTTT,CASSLDGTPRLANTGELFF
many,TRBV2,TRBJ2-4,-,TGTGCCAGCAGCTTTGGACAGTCAGAAGCCAAAAACATTCAGTACTTC,CASSFGQSEAKNIQYF
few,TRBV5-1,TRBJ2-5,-,TGCGCCAGCAGCTTGGGACTGGCGGGCCTCATCGGGGAGACCCAGTACTTC,CASSLGLAGLIGETQYF
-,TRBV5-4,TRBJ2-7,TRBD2,TGTGCCAGCAGGCGGGAGGCAGGCTACGAGCAGTACTTC,CASRREAGYEQYF
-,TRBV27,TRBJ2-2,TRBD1,TGTGCCAGCAGTTTTGGACAGGGGGCGCCCACCGGGGAGCTGTTTTTT,CASSFGQGAPTGELFF
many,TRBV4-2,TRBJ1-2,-,TGTGCCAGCAAAGATTTGGATAACTATGGCTACACCTTC,CASKDLDNYGYTF
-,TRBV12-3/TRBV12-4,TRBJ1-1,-,TGTGCCAGCAGTAAAGACAGGAGTGAAGCTTTCTTT,CASSKDRSEAFF
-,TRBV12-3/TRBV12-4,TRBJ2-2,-,TGTGCCAGCAGCCACACCGGGGAGCTGTTTTTT,CASSHTGELFF
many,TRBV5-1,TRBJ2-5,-,TGCGCCAGCAGCTTGTACTCGCGCGAGACCCAGTACTTC,CASSLYSRETQYF
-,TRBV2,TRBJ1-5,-,TGTGCCAGCAGAGGCCAGGTTTTCGGTTTGGATCAGCCCCAGCATTTT,CASRGQVFGLDQPQHF
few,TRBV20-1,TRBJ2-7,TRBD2,TGCAGTGCGCAGGGCGGGACTACTTACTACGAGCAGTACTTC,CSAQGGTTYYEQYF
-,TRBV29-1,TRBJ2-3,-,TGCAGCGTGACCTTTACGACCACAGATACGCAGTATTTT,CSVTFTTTDTQYF
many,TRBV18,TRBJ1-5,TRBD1,TGTGCCAGCTCACCAGGAACAGGGGTTAGCAATCAGCCCCAGCATTTT,CASSPGTGVSNQPQHF
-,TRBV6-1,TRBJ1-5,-,TGTGCCAGCACGCGGGATGACAGGCTCGGACAGCCCCAGCATTTT,CASTRDDRLGQPQHF
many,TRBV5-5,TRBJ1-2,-,TGTGCCAGCAGCTTCCAGGGACAAAATGATGGCTACACCTTC,CASSFQGQNDGYTF
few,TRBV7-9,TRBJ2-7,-,TGTGCCAGCAGCCCTAGAGCAAGGGGAACCTACGAGCAGTACTTC,CASSPRARGTYEQYF
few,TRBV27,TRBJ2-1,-,TGTGCCAGCAGTTCGTCGGTAAGCTCCTACAATGAGCAGTTCTTC,CASSSSVSSYNEQFF